Listed here are 29 T cell receptor beta chains from one sample, sequenced in a study of a mutant IDH1 vaccine in newly diagnosed glioma. Antigens for these TCRs are unknown. The time point is: week 11, during vaccination. Every single dose of the vaccine, 300 ug of mutant IDH1 20-mer peptide, came with topical imiquimod. Data came from immunoSEQ multiplex PCR; TCRdb stores just in-frame clones and leaves some out. The top ten clones hold under 5.5% of a sample with some 130,000 clones, around three quarters of them seen once. The sample in question was PBMCs, obtained from a glioma patient whose treatment included an IDH1 peptide vaccine. The receptor source for this set is a man between 40 and 49 years old with glioma.

This clone has only one observation. The chain has TRBV10-2 and TRBJ1-4; D is possibly TRBD1 (5 bases). The CDR3 has 12 amino acids. The germline V gene has CDR1 WSHSY and CDR2 SAAADI. V was cut by 10 bases and J by 8 bases, with 14 bases left in between. CDR3 DNA sequence: TGCGCCACCTTGGGGGACCAGGAAAAACTGTTTTTT. It codes for CATLGDQEKLFF.

The V call is TRBV30, the J call TRBJ1-4, with D hard to call. V lost 3 bases and J 0 bases, leaving 5 bases between the germline ends. Germline-derived CDR1 and CDR2 are GTSNPN and SVGIG (reference sequence). The CDR3 covers 13 residues. CDR3 coding DNA: TGTGCCTGGAGAAGTGCAACTAATGAAAAACTGTTTTTT. This codes for CAWRSATNEKLFF.

This clone was seen more than once but under ten times. The V call is TRBV10-3, the J call TRBJ1-5; D is ambiguous. CDR3 length equals 13 residues. The V and J ends lost 0 bases and 5 bases respectively, with 5 bases between them. CDR1 and CDR2 from the germline V gene are ENHRY and SYGVKD. The CDR3, as DNA: TGTGCCATCAGTGAGTCGGTTGATCAGCCCCAGCATTTT. It encodes CAISESVDQPQHF.

The rearrangement links TRBV27 to TRBJ1-1, with 9 bases identical to TRBD1. V trimming: 6 bases; J trimming: 4 bases; junction bases outside the gene matches: 6. The V gene's germline CDR1 is MNHEY and CDR2 SMNVEV (reference sequence). The CDR3 runs 14 residues. This CDR3 reads CASRLQGAVTEAFF. CDR3 nucleotide sequence: TGTGCCAGCAGGCTACAGGGGGCGGTCACTGAAGCTTTCTTT.

J is TRBJ2-3 and V is TRBV7-9; the D call may be TRBD1 or TRBD2 (5 bases each). The CDR3 covers 14 residues. Germline V CDR1 and CDR2: SEHNR, FQNEAQ (reference sequence). V lost 3 bases to trimming and J lost 0 bases, with 7 bases between them. The CDR3 DNA sequence: TGTGCCAGCAGCTTGGGACGGAGCACAGATACGCAGTATTTT. Protein: CASSLGRSTDTQYF. The full variable domain, rest sourced from reference TRBV7-9 and TRBJ2-3, is DTGVSQNPRHKITKRGQNVTFRCDPISEHNRLYWYRQTLGQGPEFLTYFQNEAQLEKSRLLSDRFSAERPKGSFSTLEIQRTEQGDSAMYLCASSLGRSTDTQYFGPGTRLTVL.

The chain has TRBV5-5 and TRBJ2-7; D not certain. Trimming removed 10 bases from V and 2 bases from J, with 16 bases in between. Germline V gene lookup returns CDR1 SGHKS and CDR2 YYEKEE (reference sequence). The CDR3 consists of 13 residues. The chain's CDR3 is CAAPLEHPYEQYF. DNA of the CDR3: TGTGCCGCACCGCTTGAACACCCCTACGAGCAGTACTTC.

Details on this clone: One end of the junction does not line up with germline, which may come from a read error. As DNA, the CDR3 is TGTGCTAGCAGCTTAGGGGAGACGGGCGGGATAGAGACCCAGTACTTC. Translation: CASSLGETGGIETQYF. V usage is TRBV7-7 and J usage is TRBJ2-5; tentatively, D is TRBD2 (6 bases). This CDR3 comprises 16 residues. The germline CDR1 and CDR2 sequences are SSHAT and FNYEAQ (reference sequence).

The chain carries TRBV29-1 and TRBJ1-5, with 8 positions matching TRBD1. CDR1 and CDR2 (germline): SQVTM, ANQGSEA. The CDR3 has 12 residues. CDR3 sequence reads: CRVWTGSQPQHF. DNA of the CDR3: TGCAGGGTTTGGACAGGGAGTCAGCCCCAGCATTTT.

This clone was seen a handful of times. V is TRBV28 and J is TRBJ2-2; D is ambiguous. Trimming shortened V by 2 bases and J by 4 bases, and 5 bases separated the two germline ends. Per germline, CDR1 MDHEN and CDR2 SYDVKM. This CDR3 has 13 residues. The CDR3 DNA is TGTGCCAGCAGTTTAGGCTTCACCGGGGAGCTGTTTTTT. Its protein is CASSLGFTGELFF. Full variable domain (rest looked up from reference TRBV28 and TRBJ2-2): DVKVTQSSRYLVKRTGEKVFLECVQDMDHENMFWYRQDPGLGLRLIYFSYDVKMKEKGDIPEGYSVSREKKERFSLILESASTNQTSMYLCASSLGFTGELFFGEGSRLTVL.

This chain joins TRBV19 and TRBJ1-5, with D possibly matching TRBD1 (5 bases). Germline CDR1 is LNHDA and CDR2 is SQIVND (reference sequence). This CDR3 is 15 amino acids long. The germline V and J ends were trimmed by 4 bases and 0 bases, with 10 bases remaining between them. As DNA, the CDR3 is TGTGCCAGTAGTAGGACAAGTTATAGCAATCAGCCCCAGCATTTT. Translated: CASSRTSYSNQPQHF.

This clone was observed a handful of times. CDR3 protein: CASSIGQGSNQPQHF. CDR3 DNA: TGTGCCAGTAGTATCGGACAGGGGAGCAATCAGCCCCAGCATTTT. This chain links TRBV19 with TRBJ1-5; 9 bases align to TRBD1. The CDR3 totals 15 residues. CDR1 LNHDA and CDR2 SQIVND come from the germline V gene (reference sequence). J gave up 1 base and V 3 bases, and 1 base lay outside the gene matches.

The chain couples TRBV7-2 to TRBJ2-2, with TRBD1 matching 12 bases. Germline lookup yields CDR1 SGHTA and CDR2 FQGNSA. The CDR3 loop spans 17 amino acids. Trimming at V came to 2 bases and at J to 5 bases, leaving 6 bases not matched to a gene. CDR3 loop: CASSLTGDRGRTGELFF. DNA of the CDR3: TGTGCCAGCAGCTTAACCGGGGACAGGGGGCGAACCGGGGAGCTGTTTTTT.

This clone was recorded a few times. The chain is built from TRBV30 and TRBJ1-5, with D tentatively TRBD1 (5 bases). This CDR3 has 15 amino acids. Germline CDR1 and CDR2: GTSNPN and SVGIG (reference sequence). V shed 0 bases and J shed 2 bases, with 11 bases lying between them. In nucleotides, the CDR3 is TGTGCCTGGAGTGTGGGGGGGAACGGCAATCAGCCCCAGCATTTT. Its translation: CAWSVGGNGNQPQHF.

The chain joins TRBV19 to TRBJ1-1; possible D gene TRBD1, 5 bases. The CDR3 covers 15 residues. The V end was cut by 7 bases, the J end by 0 bases, with 15 bases between. Germline CDR1 reads LNHDA; CDR2 reads SQIVND (reference sequence). CDR3 in DNA: TGTGCCAGTAAGGGTGCGGGGCCCATGAACACTGAAGCTTTCTTT. It encodes CASKGAGPMNTEAFF.

The J gene is TRBJ1-3, the V gene TRBV2, with TRBD1 matching over 8 bases. Per the germline V gene, CDR1 is SNHLY and CDR2 is FYNNEI. After removal of 1 base from V and 7 bases from J, the junction contained 6 bases not matched to a gene. CDR3 length: 15 amino acids. The CDR3 sequence is CASSEGGTGRNTIYF. In DNA, the CDR3 is TGTGCCAGCAGTGAAGGCGGGACAGGACGGAACACCATATATTTT.

The V call is TRBV7-9, the J call TRBJ2-3, with a tentative D call TRBD2 (6 bases). This CDR3 is built from 11 residues. Trimming removed 8 bases at V and 6 bases at J, with 9 bases between. Germline CDR1 reads SEHNR; CDR2 reads FQNEAQ (reference sequence). The CDR3 DNA reads TGTGCCAGCCCCCGGGGGGATACGCAGTATTTT. Encoded protein: CASPRGDTQYF.

The gene calls are TRBV19 and TRBJ1-4, with 8 positions matching TRBD1. The trim removed 5 bases at V and 8 bases at J, leaving 4 bases unmatched. Germline loops: CDR1 LNHDA, CDR2 SQIVND (reference sequence). There are 13 residues in the CDR3. Here the CDR3 reads CASSRTGYEKLFF. The CDR3 bases are TGTGCCAGTAGTCGGACAGGGTACGAAAAACTGTTTTTT.

The chain carries TRBV7-6 and TRBJ1-2; possibly TRBD1 for D (5 bases). CDR3 size: 13 residues. V was cut by 5 bases and J by 4 bases, with 11 bases left in between. The germline CDR1 and CDR2 sequences are SGHVS and FNYEAQ. The CDR3 region has the DNA TGTGCCAGCAGCCCCCCAGGGCCCTATGGCTACACCTTC. Its translation: CASSPPGPYGYTF.

The chain is built from TRBV4-2 and TRBJ1-3; TRBD1 aligns across 7 bases. The CDR3 consists of 16 residues. After removal of 0 bases from V and 3 bases from J, the junction contained 5 bases not matched to a gene. The V gene's germline CDR1 is LGHNA and CDR2 YNFKEQ. CDR3 nucleotide sequence: TGTGCCAGCAGCCAAGATCAGGCAGGGGGTGGAAACACCATATATTTT. Translated, it gives CASSQDQAGGGNTIYF.

The chain joins TRBV19 to TRBJ2-7; 7 bases match TRBD1. J lost 3 bases, V lost 4 bases, and 3 bases had no gene match. This CDR3 has 13 amino acids. CDR1 is LNHDA, CDR2 SQIVND, per germline (reference sequence). CDR3 protein: CASSKGQNYEQYF. Here the CDR3 DNA reads TGTGCCAGTAGTAAGGGACAGAACTACGAGCAGTACTTC.

The chain uses TRBV6-5 and TRBJ2-7; D unresolved. The germline V gene encodes CDR1 MNHEY and CDR2 SVGAGI. Trimming stripped 7 bases from V and 2 bases from J, with 15 bases between. This CDR3 has 14 residues. The CDR3 spells CASITPGRPYEQYF. The CDR3 nucleotides are TGTGCCAGCATCACACCTGGTCGGCCCTACGAGCAGTACTTC.

This chain uses TRBV18 with TRBJ2-7; 13 bases agree with TRBD2. The length of the CDR3 is 16 residues. V lost 4 bases, J lost 7 bases, and 10 bases stayed unmatched. Germline CDR1 reads KGHSH; CDR2 reads LQKENI. CDR3 protein: CASSQPGLAGTGEQYF. In DNA, the CDR3 is TGTGCCAGCTCACAACCGGGACTAGCGGGAACGGGGGAGCAGTACTTC.

The chain links TRBV29-1 to TRBJ2-1; 10 nucleotides align to TRBD2. Germline V gives CDR1 SQVTM, CDR2 ANQGSEA. V was clipped by 5 bases and J by 7 bases; unmatched bases: 17. The CDR3 length is 17 residues. In nucleotides, the CDR3 is TGCAGCGTTCAAAGACCCTCTAGCGGGAGCGGCGGAAATGAGCAGTTCTTC. This gives the protein CSVQRPSSGSGGNEQFF.

The rearrangement joins TRBV7-9 to TRBJ2-1; the match to TRBD2 covers 11 bases. This CDR3 has 16 residues. The junction had 6 bases not matched to a gene; V was cut back by 3 bases and J by 5 bases. Germline V CDR1 and CDR2: SEHNR, FQNEAQ (reference sequence). In DNA form, the CDR3 reads TGTGCCAGCAGCTTTAGCGGGAGGGCGTGGAACAATGAGCAGTTCTTC. Protein product: CASSFSGRAWNNEQFF.

The rearrangement uses TRBV30 and TRBJ1-2; 9 nucleotides match TRBD1. The CDR3 length is 14 residues. CDR1 is GTSNPN and CDR2 is SVGIG in the germline V gene (reference sequence). V shed 4 bases, J shed 3 bases, and the junction held 6 bases outside the gene matches. This CDR3 is CAWNPTGGDYGYTF. CDR3 in DNA: TGTGCCTGGAACCCGACAGGGGGGGACTATGGCTACACCTTC. Full variable domain (missing parts from reference TRBV30 and TRBJ1-2): SQTIHQWPATLVQPVGSPLSLECTVEGTSNPNLYWYRQAAGRGLQLLFYSVGIGQISSEVPQNLSASRPQDRQFILSSKKLLLSDSGFYLCAWNPTGGDYGYTFGSGTRLTVV.

The V and J genes are TRBV2 and TRBJ2-7; 8 positions match TRBD1. Germline V gives CDR1 SNHLY, CDR2 FYNNEI. V lost 8 bases, J lost 4 bases, and 13 bases stayed unmatched. The CDR3 runs to 15 residues. CDR3 sequence (DNA): TGTGCCAGCGATCGCAGAAACAGGGGGTCTTACGAGCAGTACTTC. Translation: CASDRRNRGSYEQYF.

The chain carries TRBV7-8 and TRBJ2-7, with TRBD2 identical over 8 bases. Germline-derived CDR1 and CDR2 are SGHVS and FQNEAQ. CDR3 length equals 14 residues. The J segment lost 7 bases and the V segment lost 3 bases, leaving 8 bases of the junction unmatched. The CDR3, as DNA: TGTGCCAGCAGCTTCGGGGGGGCGGCGAAAGAGCAGTACTTC. It translates to CASSFGGAAKEQYF. The full variable domain, its missing parts supplied by reference TRBV7-8 and TRBJ2-7, is GAGVSQSPRYKVAKRGQDVALRCDPISGHVSLFWYQQALGQGPEFLTYFQNEAQLDKSGLPSDRFFAERPEGSVSTLKIQRTQQEDSAVYLCASSFGGAAKEQYFGPGTRLTVT.

The V gene is TRBV5-6, the J gene TRBJ1-3, with a tentative D call TRBD1 (5 bases). The V end was cut by 4 bases, the J end by 0 bases, with 14 bases between. Germline V gene sequence: CDR1 SGHDT, CDR2 YYEEEE. The CDR3 has 16 amino acids. CDR3 bases: TGTGCCAGCAGCCCGGGACCTGGACCCTCTGGAAACACCATATATTTT. It encodes CASSPGPGPSGNTIYF.

This chain uses TRBV4-3 with TRBJ2-7, with 7 nucleotides matching TRBD1. Germline lookup yields CDR1 LGHNA and CDR2 YSLEER. V was pared by 4 bases and J by 1 base, with 10 bases of the junction left unmatched. The CDR3 is 16 amino acids. The CDR3 here is CASSLTRTGKSYEQYF. CDR3 sequence (DNA): TGCGCCAGCAGCCTTACTCGGACAGGCAAATCCTACGAGCAGTACTTC.